This TCR beta chain was retrieved from a study of cytomegalovirus exposure and HLA in healthy donors. Study-level background: For the approximately 410 genotyped donors, over 80% fell within the Caucasian-associated ancestry cluster. General study findings and limits: Common viral pathogens (according to a later analysis) appeared linked to several of the most significant clusters. What a later analysis reportedly showed was that an Asian-associated ancestry cluster had fewer N-insertions than the roughly 700-donor mean.

Points on this clone: The antigen is not known.

The PCR made use of 60 Vbeta and 13 Jbeta primers. Measured with immunoSEQ multiplex PCR; TCRdb has only the in-frame clones, and not every one. In the table there are roughly 120,000 clones, approximately 15% of which are singletons. The CDR3 consists of 17 residues. Per germline, CDR1 SGDLS and CDR2 YYNGEE. The V gene lost 0 bases and the J gene lost 0 bases, with 10 bases spanning the gap. The chain is built from TRBV9 and TRBJ2-6; weak D call: TRBD2 (5 bases). Sequences were obtained from PBMCs. The receptor comes from a woman younger than 35 in good health and CMV-seronegative. As DNA, the CDR3 is TGTGCCAGCAGCGTAGGAGCGGCGAGCTCTGGGGCCAACGTCCTGACTTTC. Its translation is CASSVGAASSGANVLTF.